The clone carrying this TCR beta chain counts as medium-sized. Full-length variable regions came from constant-region reverse primers plus semi-nested Nested Universal Primer A PCR. TCRdb used MiXCR to reprocess the 5' RACE reads, holding one entry per CDR3 protein. The top ten clones hold 3.2% of a sample with 45,000 to 55,000 distinct CDR3 sequences, roughly a quarter of them seen once. V lost 1 base and J lost 8, with 11 bases in between. Germline V gene lookup returns CDR1 MGHRA and CDR2 YSYEKL. This CDR3 is built from 13 residues. V usage is TRBV4-1 and J usage is TRBJ1-2; no clear D gene. This TCR was recovered from a female donor with breast cancer. Sequencing used tumor-infiltrating naive CD4+ T cells sorted from the breast tumor. The sample's subset: naive CD4+ T cells, CD4+CD45RA+CD25-. CDR3 DNA sequence: TGCGCCAGCAGCCAAGTTTTGGCAGAAGGCTACACCTTC. Protein sequence: CASSQVLAEGYTF.